One T cell receptor (beta chain) is described in this entry. The sample belongs to a study of cytomegalovirus exposure and HLA in healthy donors. The PCR used 60 Vbeta and 13 Jbeta primers. TCRdb's copy holds only in-frame clones and misses some; the assay was immunoSEQ multiplex PCR. The data hold over 150,000 clones, with about 86% observed a single time. The length of the CDR3 is 16 residues. The V end was cut by 3 bases, the J end by 2 bases, with 16 bases between. CDR1 is SGHTS, CDR2 YDEGEE, per germline. Input material: PBMCs. The TCR sequence derives from a woman younger than 45 in good health and CMV-seronegative. This sequence joins TRBV5-8 and TRBJ2-3; the D gene is possibly TRBD2 (6 bases). The CDR3 region is CASSWDLTAYTDTQYF. In nucleotides, the CDR3 is TGTGCCAGCAGCTGGGACTTGACAGCATACACAGATACGCAGTATTTT.